The TCR beta chain under discussion was sequenced for a study of blood T cell repertoires in COVID-19. Study context: Donors in the United States, Italy and Spain gave samples during acute or convalescent COVID-19.

Data came from immunoSEQ multiplex PCR; TCRdb stores just in-frame clones and leaves some out. The table lists under 350,000 clones, about four fifths of them singletons. With respect to this clone: Compared with germline, one end of the junction differs, possibly owing to a read error.

The length of the CDR3 is 14 residues. CDR1 is MNHEY and CDR2 is SVGEGT in the germline V gene. The specimen was peripheral blood. This receptor was obtained from a woman between 50 and 59 years old who had recovered from COVID-19. The chain employs TRBV6-2 or TRBV6-3 and TRBJ2-3; TRBD2 matches 12 bases. Written as DNA, the CDR3 is TGTGCCAGCAGTTACTCGACTAGCGGGAGTGAACGGGATTTT. The encoded protein is CASSYSTSGSERDF.